Below, one TCR beta chain is given with its context. The antigen remains undetermined. The data were taken from a study of T cell repertoires in cytomegalovirus infection. Study-wide background: CMV infection together with matching HLA type was indicated by public TCR beta signatures.

MiXCR, applied by TCRdb to the reads, yields one record per CDR3 protein. The sample has fewer than 550,000 distinct CDR3 sequences; about 17% are singletons. Findings of the study overall: What dominated the ex vivo response were HLA-C-restricted CMV-specific TCR beta clonotypes. Summed frequency of shared TCR beta families picked out CMV carriers who also had the relevant HLA.

This receptor was taken from a human donor in good health (CMV status not recorded). Some clones in this sample may be carry-over from other donors' samples. Sequencing was done on a sample of CD8+ T cells from PBMCs.

DNA of the CDR3: TGTGCCAGCAGCACCCGACAGGGAAGCCACGAGCAGTACTTC. This sequence encodes CASSTRQGSHEQYF. The J gene is TRBJ2-7, the V gene TRBV9, with 7 positions matching TRBD1. The trim removed 4 bases at V and 5 bases at J, leaving 9 bases unmatched. The CDR3 contains 14 residues. Per the germline V gene, CDR1 is SGDLS and CDR2 is YYNGEE.